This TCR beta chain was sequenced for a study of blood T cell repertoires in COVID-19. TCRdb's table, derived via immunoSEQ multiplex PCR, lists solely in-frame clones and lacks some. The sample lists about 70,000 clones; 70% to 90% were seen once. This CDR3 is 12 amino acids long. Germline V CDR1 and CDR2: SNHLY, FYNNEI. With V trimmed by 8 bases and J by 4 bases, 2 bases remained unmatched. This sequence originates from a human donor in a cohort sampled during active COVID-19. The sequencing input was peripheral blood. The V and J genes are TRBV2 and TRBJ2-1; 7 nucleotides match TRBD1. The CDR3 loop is CASRDSYNEQFF. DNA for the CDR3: TGTGCCAGCCGGGACAGTTACAATGAGCAGTTCTTC.